The 22 T cell receptor beta chains below come from one sample, sequenced in a study of cytomegalovirus exposure and HLA in healthy donors (dated by TCRdb to the late 2010s). Receptor libraries were prepared by the immunoSEQ multiplex PCR assay. A mixture of 60 forward primers for TCR Vbeta segments and 13 reverse primers for TCR Jbeta segments was used in the multiplex PCR. What TCRdb holds here is the immuneACCESS table cut down to in-frame rearrangements. Part of the clones is not present; checked against another copy, under half of the missing clones reflect an unresolved V gene, and the others are unexplained. Across this sample there are approximately 240,000 clones, with roughly 87% seen only once. The leading ten clones occupy 4.5% to 6% of the sample. Material: PBMCs. These receptors were obtained from a woman between 35 and 50 years old in good health and CMV-seropositive.

V is TRBV5-1 and J is TRBJ1-1; possible D gene TRBD1, 5 bases. Germline CDR1 and CDR2: SGHRS and YFSETQ. Trimming pared 0 bases from V and 2 bases from J, leaving 11 bases between. The CDR3 is 15 amino acids. CDR3 in amino acids: CASSLVSGINTEAFF. The CDR3, as DNA: TGCGCCAGCAGCTTGGTTTCAGGGATAAACACTGAAGCTTTCTTT.

In this sample, this clone turned up a few times. The gene calls are TRBV19 and TRBJ1-3; D gene uncertain. V lost 1 base and J lost 1, with 5 bases in between. Germline assignment: CDR1 LNHDA and CDR2 SQIVND (reference sequence). The CDR3 spans 14 residues. Here the CDR3 reads CASSIGTSGNTIYF. In DNA form, the CDR3 reads TGTGCCAGTAGTATAGGAACTTCTGGAAACACCATATATTTT.

The chain has TRBV11-3 and TRBJ1-1; D perhaps matches TRBD1 (5 bases). Germline V CDR1 and CDR2: SGHNT, YENEEA. Deletions cut 5 bases from V and 1 base from J, with 14 bases between. This CDR3 is 15 amino acids long. The chain's CDR3 is CASSPEGLTNTEAFF. The CDR3 DNA sequence: TGTGCCAGCAGCCCCGAGGGACTGACGAACACTGAAGCTTTCTTT.

J is TRBJ2-5 and V is TRBV5-1, with 8 nucleotides matching TRBD1. The CDR3 has 16 amino acids. CDR1 and CDR2 from the germline V gene are SGHRS and YFSETQ. Trimming removed 4 bases from V and 5 bases from J; junction bases left unmatched: 13. CDR3 sequence reads: CASSPGAGGAMETQYF. As DNA, the CDR3 is TGCGCCAGCAGCCCCGGGGCAGGGGGCGCAATGGAGACCCAGTACTTC. Using reference TRBV5-1 and TRBJ2-5 for the parts outside the CDR3, the full variable domain is KAGVTQTPRYLIKTRGQQVTLSCSPISGHRSVSWYQQTPGQGLQFLFEYFSETQRNKGNFPGRFSGRQFSNSRSEMNVSTLELGDSALYLCASSPGAGGAMETQYFGPGTRLLVL.

The rearrangement links TRBV6-5 to TRBJ2-1; 9 positions match TRBD2. The CDR3 is made up of 14 amino acids. CDR1 is MNHEY and CDR2 is SVGAGI in the germline V gene. J lost 5 bases, V lost 3 bases, and 2 bases had no gene match. The CDR3 coding sequence is TGTGCCAGCAGTTATAAGCGGGGGGACAATGAGCAGTTCTTC. Amino acid sequence: CASSYKRGDNEQFF.

This clone occurred a few times. The chain links TRBV19 to TRBJ2-7; 8 bases are shared with TRBD1. Looked up from germline, CDR1 is LNHDA and CDR2 is SQIVND (reference sequence). J was trimmed by 2 bases and V by 5 bases; bases with no gene match: 8. The CDR3 runs 15 residues. The CDR3 nucleotides are TGTGCCAGTAGTCCCTCTGACAGGGGAACCTACGAGCAGTACTTC. Its translation: CASSPSDRGTYEQYF.

The gene calls are TRBV4-2 and TRBJ2-7; D may be TRBD1 (7 bases). Per the germline V gene, CDR1 is LGHNA and CDR2 is YNFKEQ. V dropped 0 bases and J dropped 10 bases, with 16 bases sitting between them. The CDR3 contains 14 residues. The CDR3 bases are TGTGCCAGCAGCCAAGACCCGGGACAGCGGGTACAGTACTTC. This gives the protein CASSQDPGQRVQYF.

The V and J genes are TRBV5-4 and TRBJ2-1; 9 positions match TRBD1. Per the germline V gene, CDR1 is SGHNT and CDR2 is YYREEE (reference sequence). The CDR3 covers 16 residues. The V segment lost 4 bases and the J segment 7 bases; nucleotides outside the gene matches: 12. The CDR3 nucleotides read TGTGCCAGCAGCCCCACCGGGACAGGGTATGGTAATGAGCAGTTCTTC. This translates into CASSPTGTGYGNEQFF.

The rearrangement uses TRBV27 and TRBJ1-2, with 7 bases aligning to TRBD1. The J segment lost 5 bases and the V segment lost 10 bases, leaving 16 bases of the junction unmatched. The V gene's germline CDR1 is MNHEY and CDR2 SMNVEV (reference sequence). This CDR3 has 15 residues. The CDR3 region is CATKKGGAGGYGYTF. CDR3 bases: TGTGCCACCAAAAAAGGGGGCGCGGGTGGATATGGCTACACCTTC.

This rearrangement joins TRBV6-1 to TRBJ1-2; a weak D match, TRBD1 (5 bases). CDR1 is MNHNS, CDR2 SASEGT, per germline. CDR3 length: 16 residues. Trimming left V 0 bases short and J 5 bases short, with 16 bases between. CDR3 DNA sequence: TGTGCCAGCAGTGAAGCACAGGCAGGCCGAACTTATGGCTACACCTTC. The encoded protein is CASSEAQAGRTYGYTF.

This clone was detected only a few times. The CDR3, as DNA: TGTGCCATCAGTGAGTCCGGGGGGCTATACAATGAGCAGTTCTTC. Encoded protein: CAISESGGLYNEQFF. This sequence joins TRBV10-3 and TRBJ2-1; TRBD2 is a possible D gene (7 bases). Trimming pared 0 bases from V and 4 bases from J, leaving 10 bases between. The CDR3 loop spans 15 amino acids. CDR1 and CDR2 from the germline V gene are ENHRY and SYGVKD.

The chain couples TRBV18 to TRBJ2-7; 9 positions agree with TRBD1. There are 15 residues in the CDR3. Germline CDR1 and CDR2: KGHSH and LQKENI. V gave up 5 bases and J gave up 4 bases; unmatched junction bases: 9. CDR3 in DNA: TGTGCCAGCTCAAGTACCGGGACAGGGATATACGAGCAGTACTTC. Its protein is CASSSTGTGIYEQYF.

The chain links TRBV10-3 to TRBJ2-7; 7 bases align to TRBD1. The CDR3 runs 13 residues. The J segment lost 7 bases and the V segment lost 6 bases, leaving 9 bases of the junction unmatched. CDR1 ENHRY and CDR2 SYGVKD come from the germline V gene. The CDR3 spells CAIRETGAGEQYF. The CDR3 DNA follows: TGTGCCATCAGAGAAACAGGGGCAGGGGAGCAGTACTTC.

This clone was counted a single time. The CDR3 reads CASSYLTQGGGELFF. DNA of the CDR3: TGTGCCAGCAGTTACTTAACACAGGGCGGCGGGGAGCTGTTTTTT. The chain carries TRBV6-6 and TRBJ2-2, with D tentatively TRBD1 (6 bases). V lost 1 base to trimming and J lost 7 bases, with 13 bases between them. Germline V gene sequence: CDR1 MNHNY, CDR2 SVGAGI (reference sequence). This CDR3 is 15 amino acids long.

The CDR3 region is CASSAEKAEAFF. CDR3 sequence (DNA): TGTGCCAGCAGTGCGGAGAAGGCTGAAGCTTTCTTT. This chain links TRBV6-1 with TRBJ1-1; D gene uncertain. The CDR3 is made up of 12 amino acids. Trimming removed 4 bases from V and 6 bases from J, with 9 bases in between. The V gene's germline CDR1 is MNHNS and CDR2 SASEGT.

V gene TRBV2 combines with J gene TRBJ1-1; D is undetermined. The CDR3 consists of 13 residues. CDR1 and CDR2 from the germline V gene are SNHLY and FYNNEI. V was pared by 4 bases and J by 0 bases, with 6 bases between. DNA for the CDR3: TGTGCCAGCAGTGGAGGTCTGAACACTGAAGCTTTCTTT. It yields the protein CASSGGLNTEAFF.

In its sample, this clone was seen a few times. The chain carries TRBV15 and TRBJ1-2, with a tentative D call TRBD1 (6 bases). Trimming stripped 0 bases from V and 5 bases from J, with 16 bases between. The CDR3 totals 16 residues. Germline V CDR1 and CDR2: LNHNV, YYDKDF (reference sequence). The CDR3 nucleotides read TGTGCCACCAGCAGAGAAACAGGGCGAAATTATTATGGCTACACCTTC. Translation gives CATSRETGRNYYGYTF.

This clone turned up a few times. The rearrangement joins TRBV6-4 to TRBJ2-1; weak D call: TRBD2 (5 bases). The CDR3 extends over 15 amino acids. V was cut by 4 bases and J by 0 bases, with 10 bases left in between. Germline V gene data show CDR1 as MRHNA and CDR2 as SNTAGT. This CDR3 reads CASSVHGDSYNEQFF. The CDR3 region has the DNA TGTGCCAGCAGTGTTCACGGGGACTCCTACAATGAGCAGTTCTTC.

On this clone itself: At the DNA level, this CDR3 is encoded by other sequences in the same sample as well. The rearrangement uses TRBV7-2 and TRBJ2-7; 9 positions match TRBD2. The germline V gene encodes CDR1 SGHTA and CDR2 FQGNSA. V was pared by 0 bases and J by 0 bases, with 0 bases of the junction left unmatched. There are 15 residues in the CDR3. The CDR3 sequence: CASSLASGSSYEQYF. As DNA, the CDR3 is TGTGCCAGCAGCTTAGCTAGCGGGAGCTCCTACGAGCAGTACTTC.

This clone appeared a few times. The chain links TRBV6-6 to TRBJ2-3; no reliable D call. Between the trimmed V and J ends, which lost 0 bases and 2 bases, there was a span of 12 bases. The germline V gene encodes CDR1 MNHNY and CDR2 SVGAGI (reference sequence). The CDR3 covers 16 residues. The CDR3 loop reads CASSYSPATYTDTQYF. Here the CDR3 DNA reads TGTGCCAGCAGTTACTCTCCAGCGACTTACACAGATACGCAGTATTTT.

The genes are TRBV18 and TRBJ1-1; 8 bases fit TRBD1. Trimming removed 3 bases from V and 7 bases from J; junction bases left unmatched: 10. From germline, CDR1 is KGHSH and CDR2 LQKENI. The CDR3 covers 15 residues. CDR3 residues: CASSPKPQGALEAFF. In nucleotides, the CDR3 is TGTGCCAGCTCACCTAAGCCTCAGGGGGCGCTTGAAGCTTTCTTT. Supplemented by reference TRBV18 and TRBJ1-1, the full variable domain reads NAGVMQNPRHLVRRRGQEARLRCSPMKGHSHVYWYRQLPEEGLKFMVYLQKENIIDESGMPKERFSAEFPKEGPSILRIQQVVRGDSAAYFCASSPKPQGALEAFFGQGTRLTVV.

The gene calls are TRBV29-1 and TRBJ2-3; 11 bases fit TRBD2. Losses at the gene ends were 7 bases for V and 2 bases for J; bases not matched to a gene: 5. The CDR3 has 14 amino acids. The germline V gene encodes CDR1 SQVTM and CDR2 ANQGSEA. The CDR3 bases are TGCAGCGGGGGGACTAGCGGCTTCACAGATACGCAGTATTTT. It yields the protein CSGGTSGFTDTQYF.